This T cell receptor beta chain was observed in a study of PD-L1 blockade in urothelial cancer. The germline gives CDR1 LNHDA, CDR2 SQIVND (reference sequence). The CDR3 contains 15 residues. With 5 bases clipped from V and 4 bases from J, the junction kept 7 bases outside the gene matches. The repertoire was sequenced with immunoSEQ multiplex PCR; TCRdb's copy has only in-frame clones and lacks some. The sample lists about 130,000 clones, roughly 88% occurring once. Time point: peripheral blood 6 weeks after treatment start. The sequenced sample was PBMCs, obtained around atezolizumab (anti-PD-L1) treatment. The TCR was taken from a man aged 45-65 years with urothelial cancer. The V gene is TRBV19, the J gene TRBJ1-5, with 8 nucleotides matching TRBD1. CDR3 in DNA: TGTGCCAGTAGTGGGGTCGGGACAGGTAATCAGCCCCAGCATTTT. It codes for CASSGVGTGNQPQHF.